The clone carrying this T cell receptor beta chain was counted a few times. Its antigen is unidentified. These data originate in a study of T cell repertoires in ileal Crohn's disease. CDR1 is MNHNS and CDR2 is SASEGT in the germline V gene. This CDR3 is 15 amino acids long. V lost 7 bases, J lost 7 bases, and 19 bases lay in between. Study-wide results and caveats: All patients with clonality above 26.8% had endoscopic recurrence.

Clones were read by immunoSEQ multiplex PCR, and TCRdb kept only the in-frame ones, dropping some. Among approximately 7,000 clones listed, roughly 70% were seen once. The sample taken for sequencing was ileal tissue. The gene calls are TRBV6-1 and TRBJ1-4; D perhaps matches TRBD1 (6 bases). This TCR was recovered from an adult with Crohn's disease. The CDR3 sequence is CASKDSGSGSEKLFF. The CDR3 nucleotides are TGTGCCAGCAAGGACAGTGGGAGCGGGAGTGAAAAACTGTTTTTT.